The clone carrying this TCR beta chain appeared a few times. The authors ran a second PCR of roughly 6 to 12 cycles using a sample-barcoded 5' primer and a J-beta primer mix. Via MiXCR, TCRdb re-called the 5' RACE reads, giving one row per CDR3 protein. Seen here are about 800,000 distinct CDR3 sequences, about 62% observed once, and the top ten hold roughly 22%. This sample is drawn from a study of blood T cells in healthy people across ages. Every sample had a minimum of 6 million PBMCs isolated. This CDR3 contains 19 residues. The ends were cut back, 0 bases at V and 0 bases at J, with 21 bases in the middle. CDR1 and CDR2 (germline): DFQATT, SNEGSKA (reference sequence).

This chain links TRBV20-1 with TRBJ2-1, with a weak D call TRBD1 (5 bases). The TCR was taken from a man in his thirties or forties in good health. Sequencing used blood. The DNA for the CDR3 is TGCAGTGCTAGAGATAAGGGGAAAAGGCTAGTCAGCTCCTACAATGAGCAGTTCTTC. This sequence encodes CSARDKGKRLVSSYNEQFF.